A selection of T cell receptor beta chains follows, all from one sample in a study of cytomegalovirus exposure and HLA in healthy donors. Repertoires were generated with immunoSEQ multiplex PCR, while TCRdb's copy carries only in-frame clones and drops some. The sample records 65,000 to 100,000 clones, about 74% being singletons. The specimen was PBMCs. All receptors derive from a man between 35 and 55 years old in good health and CMV-seronegative. CDR3s include the opening cysteine and the closing phenylalanine or tryptophan. A D gene is named only where the DNA matches it firmly. Where a row states a size, it is once, few, many or the class of an expanded clone; other rows omit it.

j_gene: TRBJ2-5
abundance: NA
d_gene: TRBD2
v_gene: TRBV15
CDR3aa: CATSGGLAGPETQYF
CDR3nt: TGTGCCACCAGCGGGGGACTAGCGGGACCAGAGACCCAGTACTTC

j_gene: TRBJ1-4
abundance: NA
d_gene: NA
v_gene: TRBV7-6
CDR3aa: CASSLGTWNEKLFF
CDR3nt: TGTGCCAGCAGCTTAGGGACTTGGAATGAAAAACTGTTTTTT

j_gene: TRBJ1-1
abundance: NA
d_gene: NA
v_gene: TRBV7-6
CDR3aa: CASSLDYELGRETEAFF
CDR3nt: TGTGCCAGCAGCTTAGATTACGAGCTGGGGCGCGAAACTGAAGCTTTCTTT

j_gene: TRBJ1-1
abundance: NA
d_gene: NA
v_gene: TRBV5-1
CDR3aa: CASSLDRKWDTEAFF
CDR3nt: TGCGCCAGCAGCCTGGACAGAAAATGGGACACTGAAGCTTTCTTT

j_gene: TRBJ2-7
abundance: NA
d_gene: TRBD1
v_gene: TRBV7-9
CDR3aa: CASGRGWGEQYF
CDR3nt: TGTGCCTCGGGCAGGGGGTGGGGCGAGCAGTACTTC

j_gene: TRBJ2-7
abundance: NA
d_gene: NA
v_gene: TRBV7-9
CDR3aa: CASSLEGFVGREQYF
CDR3nt: TGTGCCAGCAGCTTAGAGGGTTTTGTGGGGAGAGAGCAGTACTTC

j_gene: TRBJ1-5
abundance: few
d_gene: TRBD1
v_gene: TRBV18
CDR3aa: CASSGQGKDQPQHF
CDR3nt: TGTGCCAGCTCGGGACAGGGCAAAGATCAGCCCCAGCATTTT

j_gene: TRBJ1-5
abundance: NA
d_gene: TRBD1
v_gene: TRBV5-6
CDR3aa: CASSTLTGSNNQPQHF
CDR3nt: TGTGCCAGCAGCACGCTGACAGGGAGCAACAATCAGCCCCAGCATTTT

j_gene: TRBJ2-7
abundance: NA
d_gene: NA
v_gene: TRBV27
CDR3aa: CASSPQGIGYATYEQYF
CDR3nt: TGTGCCAGCAGTCCACAGGGTATAGGTTACGCAACCTACGAGCAGTACTTC

j_gene: TRBJ1-4
abundance: NA
d_gene: NA
v_gene: TRBV5-1
CDR3aa: CASSIRGEGEKLFF
CDR3nt: TGCGCCAGCAGCATTAGGGGGGAGGGTGAAAAACTGTTTTTT

j_gene: TRBJ2-7
abundance: NA
d_gene: NA
v_gene: TRBV25-1
CDR3aa: CASGRDTLGVQYF
CDR3nt: TGTGCCAGCGGCCGGGACACCCTCGGGGTGCAGTACTTC